This TCR beta chain was captured in a study of control samples from healthy donors and cancer patients. Sequencing used immunoSEQ multiplex PCR; TCRdb keeps in-frame clones, though not all of them. Of approximately 87,000 clones in the sample, 91% were seen once. Germline V gives CDR1 SGHTA, CDR2 FQGNSA. The CDR3 totals 14 residues. The V end lost 2 bases, the J end lost 5 bases, and 13 bases lay between the germline ends. Sequencing was done on a sample of blood. The chain has TRBV7-2 and TRBJ2-7; the D is unclear. The origin of this receptor is a man in his fifties or sixties in good health. In DNA form, the CDR3 reads TGTGCCAGCAGCTTAAGAACCCCGCCGGACGAGCAGTACTTC. Its protein product is CASSLRTPPDEQYF.